This is a list of T cell receptor beta chains from one sample in a study of T-cell memory formation after mild COVID-19. TCRdb itself ran the 5' RACE reads through MiXCR, one entry per CDR3 protein. Here the sample spans around 390,000 distinct CDR3 sequences, roughly 15% being singletons. Input material: PBMCs or a T cell subset sorted from them (not recorded which). These receptors were obtained from a man aged 18 to 35 who had mild COVID-19 (a few samples of this study predate the infection). Cell type and time point are not known. Both conserved end residues are part of each CDR3. Each record gives: D gene, J gene, V gene, clone size, CDR3 DNA, CDR3 protein. The D gene is left open where the match is weak. Clone size is not always given. Where it is, it says once, few, many or a class for expanded clones.

d_gene: .
j_gene: TRBJ1-5
v_gene: TRBV7-6
abundance: few
CDR3nt: TGTGCCAGCAGCTCCTCTGGGGGGGACCATCAGCCCCAGCATTTT
CDR3aa: CASSSSGGDHQPQHF

d_gene: .
j_gene: TRBJ2-1
v_gene: TRBV10-3
abundance: many
CDR3nt: TGTGCCATCAGTGTGGGGATCACCTACAATGAGCAGTTCTTC
CDR3aa: CAISVGITYNEQFF

d_gene: .
j_gene: TRBJ2-1
v_gene: TRBV4-1
abundance: .
CDR3nt: TGCGCCAGCAGCCAAGGCAGTTGGGATGAGCAGTTCTTC
CDR3aa: CASSQGSWDEQFF

d_gene: TRBD1
j_gene: TRBJ2-5
v_gene: TRBV5-1
abundance: many
CDR3nt: TGCGCCAGCAGCCGGGACAGTCGGGGTCAAGAGACCCAGTACTTC
CDR3aa: CASSRDSRGQETQYF

d_gene: .
j_gene: TRBJ1-5
v_gene: TRBV6-1
abundance: .
CDR3nt: TGTGCCAGCAGTTCCGGGCAGGCGGGGGATCAGCCCCAGCATTTT
CDR3aa: CASSSGQAGDQPQHF

d_gene: .
j_gene: TRBJ2-1
v_gene: TRBV5-1
abundance: few
CDR3nt: TGCGCCAGCAGCTCGACAGGCGCCGGTTACAATGAGCAGTTCTTC
CDR3aa: CASSSTGAGYNEQFF

d_gene: .
j_gene: TRBJ1-3
v_gene: TRBV29-1
abundance: .
CDR3nt: TGCAGCGTTGAAACCGCAGGAAACACCATATATTTT
CDR3aa: CSVETAGNTIYF

d_gene: .
j_gene: TRBJ1-1
v_gene: TRBV27
abundance: few
CDR3nt: TGTGCCACCAAAAGAGTCGGGTCTGAAGCTTTCTTT
CDR3aa: CATKRVGSEAFF

d_gene: TRBD1
j_gene: TRBJ1-2
v_gene: TRBV12-3/TRBV12-4
abundance: .
CDR3nt: TGTGCCAGCAGTTTCTACAGGACAGGAGGGTACACCTTC
CDR3aa: CASSFYRTGGYTF

d_gene: TRBD1
j_gene: TRBJ2-1
v_gene: TRBV5-5
abundance: few
CDR3nt: TGTGCCAGCAGCTTGGGCGGGACAGGGATTTACAATGAGCAGTTCTTC
CDR3aa: CASSLGGTGIYNEQFF

d_gene: TRBD2
j_gene: TRBJ2-5
v_gene: TRBV4-2
abundance: .
CDR3nt: TGTGCCAGCAGCAGCCAGGAGCGGGGGGTACAAGAGACCCAGTACTTC
CDR3aa: CASSSQERGVQETQYF

d_gene: TRBD2
j_gene: TRBJ2-5
v_gene: TRBV20-1
abundance: .
CDR3nt: TGCAGTGCTGGGGAGCCTCTAGCGGGGAAAGAGACCCAGTACTTC
CDR3aa: CSAGEPLAGKETQYF

d_gene: .
j_gene: TRBJ2-7
v_gene: TRBV18
abundance: .
CDR3nt: TGTGCCAGCTCACCAGGGACACTGATCTACGAGCAGTACTTC
CDR3aa: CASSPGTLIYEQYF

d_gene: .
j_gene: TRBJ2-3
v_gene: TRBV6-1
abundance: .
CDR3nt: TGTGCCACCGCTCCCGGGACGGCTAGCACAGATACGCAGTATTTT
CDR3aa: CATAPGTASTDTQYF

d_gene: TRBD1
j_gene: TRBJ1-1
v_gene: TRBV12-3/TRBV12-4
abundance: .
CDR3nt: TGTGCCTCCACACAGGGGGCGGAAACTGAAGCTTTCTTT
CDR3aa: CASTQGAETEAFF

d_gene: TRBD1
j_gene: TRBJ2-2
v_gene: TRBV28
abundance: few
CDR3nt: TGTGCCAGCAGACAACCGGGACAGGGGACCGGGGAGCTGTTTTTT
CDR3aa: CASRQPGQGTGELFF

d_gene: TRBD1
j_gene: TRBJ1-2
v_gene: TRBV7-3
abundance: .
CDR3nt: TGTGCCAGCAGCCCCGGGACAGGGTTTGGCTACACCTTC
CDR3aa: CASSPGTGFGYTF

d_gene: TRBD1
j_gene: TRBJ1-6
v_gene: TRBV3-1
abundance: .
CDR3nt: TGTGCCAGCAGCCTCCGGGACAGTCTTTCACCCCTCCACTTT
CDR3aa: CASSLRDSLSPLHF

d_gene: .
j_gene: TRBJ2-5
v_gene: TRBV3-1
abundance: .
CDR3nt: TGTGCCAGCAGCCTTCCTACCGCAGGGGAAGAGACCCAGTACTTC
CDR3aa: CASSLPTAGEETQYF

d_gene: TRBD1
j_gene: TRBJ2-5
v_gene: TRBV20-1
abundance: .
CDR3nt: TGCAGTGCGGATAGGTCGGGACAGGGTCCCGAGACCCAGTACTTC
CDR3aa: CSADRSGQGPETQYF

d_gene: .
j_gene: TRBJ1-1
v_gene: TRBV4-3
abundance: .
CDR3nt: TGCGCCAGCAGTCCCGCTGGGGAGGGGTACACTGAAGCTTTCTTT
CDR3aa: CASSPAGEGYTEAFF

d_gene: .
j_gene: TRBJ2-2
v_gene: TRBV12-3/TRBV12-4
abundance: few
CDR3nt: TGTGCCAGCAGCCCCCCGGGCGGGGAGCTGTTTTTT
CDR3aa: CASSPPGGELFF

d_gene: TRBD1
j_gene: TRBJ2-7
v_gene: TRBV6-5
abundance: few
CDR3nt: TGTGCCAGCAGTGACTGGGACAGGGCCAACGAGCAGTACTTC
CDR3aa: CASSDWDRANEQYF

d_gene: .
j_gene: TRBJ2-6
v_gene: TRBV15
abundance: .
CDR3nt: TGTGCCACCAGCAGCGGAAGAAGCTCTGGGGCCAACGTCCTGACTTTC
CDR3aa: CATSSGRSSGANVLTF

d_gene: .
j_gene: TRBJ1-6
v_gene: TRBV6-5
abundance: .
CDR3nt: TGTGCCAGCAGTTACGGGGGAAATGGTAATTCACCCCTCCACTTT
CDR3aa: CASSYGGNGNSPLHF

d_gene: .
j_gene: TRBJ2-5
v_gene: TRBV6-6
abundance: .
CDR3nt: TGTGCCAGCAGTTACTCGTCACTACGCGGGGAGACCCAGTACTTC
CDR3aa: CASSYSSLRGETQYF

d_gene: .
j_gene: TRBJ1-1
v_gene: TRBV14
abundance: few
CDR3nt: TGTGCCAGCAGCCAAGATCTTTTTAGGGACGCTGAAGCTTTCTTT
CDR3aa: CASSQDLFRDAEAFF

d_gene: TRBD2
j_gene: TRBJ2-3
v_gene: TRBV29-1
abundance: few
CDR3nt: TGCAGCGTTGAAAGCGGGGGCCCCTCCGATACGCAGTATTTT
CDR3aa: CSVESGGPSDTQYF

d_gene: .
j_gene: TRBJ1-5
v_gene: TRBV20-1
abundance: few
CDR3nt: TGCAGTGCTGAGGGGGGCGGTGGGCAGCCCCAGCATTTT
CDR3aa: CSAEGGGGQPQHF

d_gene: TRBD1
j_gene: TRBJ2-7
v_gene: TRBV7-9
abundance: .
CDR3nt: TGTGCCAGCAGTCCCAGGGGGACCCTGACTTTGGACGAGCAGTACTTC
CDR3aa: CASSPRGTLTLDEQYF

d_gene: .
j_gene: TRBJ1-3
v_gene: TRBV6-6
abundance: .
CDR3nt: TGTGCCAGCAGTTACATCGCCGAGCCGAGTCTTAGCTCTGGAAACACCATATATTTT
CDR3aa: CASSYIAEPSLSSGNTIYF

d_gene: TRBD1
j_gene: TRBJ1-5
v_gene: TRBV28
abundance: .
CDR3nt: TGTGCCAGCAGTTTCGGGACAGGGTATATTCAGCCCCAGCATTTT
CDR3aa: CASSFGTGYIQPQHF

d_gene: .
j_gene: TRBJ1-1
v_gene: TRBV2
abundance: .
CDR3nt: TGTGCCAGCAGTGGCCAAAGTACTGAAGCTTTCTTT
CDR3aa: CASSGQSTEAFF

d_gene: TRBD2
j_gene: TRBJ2-3
v_gene: TRBV5-6
abundance: .
CDR3nt: TGTGCCAGCAGCTTGCGGGGGGGGCCGGGAAATACGCAGTATTTT
CDR3aa: CASSLRGGPGNTQYF

d_gene: TRBD1
j_gene: TRBJ1-6
v_gene: TRBV5-1
abundance: .
CDR3nt: TGCGCCAGCAGCTTGGCGGGACAGGGACGTTCACCCCTCCACTTT
CDR3aa: CASSLAGQGRSPLHF

d_gene: TRBD2
j_gene: TRBJ2-5
v_gene: TRBV11-2
abundance: many
CDR3nt: TGTGCCAGCAGCCCGGGACTAGCGGGGCTCCTGGGGGAGACCCAGTACTTC
CDR3aa: CASSPGLAGLLGETQYF

d_gene: .
j_gene: TRBJ2-3
v_gene: TRBV5-1
abundance: .
CDR3nt: TGCGCCAGCAGCTACAGGGTCACAGATACGCAGTATTTT
CDR3aa: CASSYRVTDTQYF

d_gene: .
j_gene: TRBJ2-3
v_gene: TRBV7-3
abundance: few
CDR3nt: TGTGCCAGCAGCTCCGGTTATGGGAGAGCAGATACGCAGTATTTT
CDR3aa: CASSSGYGRADTQYF

d_gene: .
j_gene: TRBJ1-1
v_gene: TRBV5-5
abundance: few
CDR3nt: TGTGCCAGCAGCGCCTCAGGGGACGCGAACACTGAAGCTTTCTTT
CDR3aa: CASSASGDANTEAFF

d_gene: .
j_gene: TRBJ1-4
v_gene: TRBV6-5
abundance: .
CDR3nt: TGTGCCAGCAGTTACGTGGCGGCAACTAATGAAAAACTGTTTTTT
CDR3aa: CASSYVAATNEKLFF

d_gene: TRBD1
j_gene: TRBJ1-1
v_gene: TRBV30
abundance: .
CDR3nt: TGTGCCTGGAGTCGAGGACAGGGGAGCACTGAAGCTTTCTTT
CDR3aa: CAWSRGQGSTEAFF

d_gene: TRBD1
j_gene: TRBJ2-7
v_gene: TRBV4-1
abundance: .
CDR3nt: TGCGCCAGCAGCCGTCAGGGGGCTCCCCTCGAGCAGTACTTC
CDR3aa: CASSRQGAPLEQYF

d_gene: TRBD1
j_gene: TRBJ1-5
v_gene: TRBV6-2/TRBV6-3
abundance: .
CDR3nt: TGTGCCAGCAGGCGCCCGGGACAGGGGAATCAGCCCCAGCATTTT
CDR3aa: CASRRPGQGNQPQHF

d_gene: TRBD1
j_gene: TRBJ1-1
v_gene: TRBV4-1
abundance: many
CDR3nt: TGCGCCAGCAGTCACAGGGGTTTGAACACTGAAGCTTTCTTT
CDR3aa: CASSHRGLNTEAFF

d_gene: TRBD1
j_gene: TRBJ2-6
v_gene: TRBV7-2
abundance: few
CDR3nt: TGTGCCAGCAGCTCCCGGGACAGGGCTGGGGCCAACGTCCTGACTTTC
CDR3aa: CASSSRDRAGANVLTF

d_gene: .
j_gene: TRBJ1-2
v_gene: TRBV7-9
abundance: few
CDR3nt: TGTGCCAGCAGCCGAGGAGTAGGGGGTAGTAACTATGGCTACACCTTC
CDR3aa: CASSRGVGGSNYGYTF

d_gene: .
j_gene: TRBJ2-5
v_gene: TRBV20-1
abundance: .
CDR3nt: TGCAGTGCCATGGGTGCAGGGCCGGAGACCCAGTACTTC
CDR3aa: CSAMGAGPETQYF

d_gene: .
j_gene: TRBJ1-2
v_gene: TRBV20-1
abundance: once
CDR3nt: TGCAGCGGGGGAGGGGCGGCCTATGGCTACACCTTC
CDR3aa: CSGGGAAYGYTF

d_gene: TRBD1
j_gene: TRBJ2-2
v_gene: TRBV4-3
abundance: few
CDR3nt: TGCGCCAGCAGCCAGTATCCGGGACAGGGGTTTAATTACGCCGGGGAGCTGTTTTTT
CDR3aa: CASSQYPGQGFNYAGELFF

d_gene: .
j_gene: TRBJ2-5
v_gene: TRBV4-1
abundance: few
CDR3nt: TGCGCCAGCAGCCCCGTAATTACTAGCAGCGAGACCCAGTACTTC
CDR3aa: CASSPVITSSETQYF

d_gene: TRBD2
j_gene: TRBJ2-3
v_gene: TRBV6-5
abundance: many
CDR3nt: TGTGCCAGCAGTTACGTAGCGGGGGGCAGAGATACGCAGTATTTT
CDR3aa: CASSYVAGGRDTQYF

d_gene: .
j_gene: TRBJ2-6
v_gene: TRBV4-1
abundance: .
CDR3nt: TGCGCCAGCAGCCAAGGACGGGCCAGAGGGGCCAACGTCCTGACTTTC
CDR3aa: CASSQGRARGANVLTF

d_gene: TRBD2
j_gene: TRBJ2-5
v_gene: TRBV6-1
abundance: .
CDR3nt: TGTGCCAGCAGCCCCGTAGCGGGGGCTGGTGGGACCCAGTACTTC
CDR3aa: CASSPVAGAGGTQYF

d_gene: .
j_gene: TRBJ2-3
v_gene: TRBV6-4
abundance: many
CDR3nt: TGTGCCAGCAGTGACTCGGGGGGGCCTGGAGATACGCAGTATTTT
CDR3aa: CASSDSGGPGDTQYF

d_gene: .
j_gene: TRBJ2-6
v_gene: TRBV28
abundance: .
CDR3nt: TGTGCCAGCAGAGATACTTGGGGGGACTCTGGGGCCAACGTCCTGACTTTC
CDR3aa: CASRDTWGDSGANVLTF

d_gene: .
j_gene: TRBJ1-2
v_gene: TRBV18
abundance: few
CDR3nt: TGTGCCAGCTCACCACGTCGGGGGCAGGATGGCTACACCTTC
CDR3aa: CASSPRRGQDGYTF

d_gene: TRBD1
j_gene: TRBJ2-7
v_gene: TRBV29-1
abundance: few
CDR3nt: TGCAGCGCCTACGACAGGGGAGAGCAGTACTTC
CDR3aa: CSAYDRGEQYF